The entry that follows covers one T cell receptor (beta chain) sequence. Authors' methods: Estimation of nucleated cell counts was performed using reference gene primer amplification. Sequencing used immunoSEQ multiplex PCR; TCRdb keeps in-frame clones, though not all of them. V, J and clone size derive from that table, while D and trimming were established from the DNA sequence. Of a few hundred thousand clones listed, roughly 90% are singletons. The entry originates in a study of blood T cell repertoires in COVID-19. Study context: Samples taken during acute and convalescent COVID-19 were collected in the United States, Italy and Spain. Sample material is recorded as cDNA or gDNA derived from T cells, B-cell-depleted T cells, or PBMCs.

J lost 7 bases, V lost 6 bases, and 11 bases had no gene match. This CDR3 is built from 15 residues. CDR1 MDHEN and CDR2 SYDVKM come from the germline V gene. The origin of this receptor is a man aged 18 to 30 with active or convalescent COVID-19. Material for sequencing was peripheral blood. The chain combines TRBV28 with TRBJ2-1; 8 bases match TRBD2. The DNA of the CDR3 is TGTGCCAGCAGAGTGGCTTCAGCGGGGGAAAATGAGCAGTTCTTC. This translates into CASRVASAGENEQFF.